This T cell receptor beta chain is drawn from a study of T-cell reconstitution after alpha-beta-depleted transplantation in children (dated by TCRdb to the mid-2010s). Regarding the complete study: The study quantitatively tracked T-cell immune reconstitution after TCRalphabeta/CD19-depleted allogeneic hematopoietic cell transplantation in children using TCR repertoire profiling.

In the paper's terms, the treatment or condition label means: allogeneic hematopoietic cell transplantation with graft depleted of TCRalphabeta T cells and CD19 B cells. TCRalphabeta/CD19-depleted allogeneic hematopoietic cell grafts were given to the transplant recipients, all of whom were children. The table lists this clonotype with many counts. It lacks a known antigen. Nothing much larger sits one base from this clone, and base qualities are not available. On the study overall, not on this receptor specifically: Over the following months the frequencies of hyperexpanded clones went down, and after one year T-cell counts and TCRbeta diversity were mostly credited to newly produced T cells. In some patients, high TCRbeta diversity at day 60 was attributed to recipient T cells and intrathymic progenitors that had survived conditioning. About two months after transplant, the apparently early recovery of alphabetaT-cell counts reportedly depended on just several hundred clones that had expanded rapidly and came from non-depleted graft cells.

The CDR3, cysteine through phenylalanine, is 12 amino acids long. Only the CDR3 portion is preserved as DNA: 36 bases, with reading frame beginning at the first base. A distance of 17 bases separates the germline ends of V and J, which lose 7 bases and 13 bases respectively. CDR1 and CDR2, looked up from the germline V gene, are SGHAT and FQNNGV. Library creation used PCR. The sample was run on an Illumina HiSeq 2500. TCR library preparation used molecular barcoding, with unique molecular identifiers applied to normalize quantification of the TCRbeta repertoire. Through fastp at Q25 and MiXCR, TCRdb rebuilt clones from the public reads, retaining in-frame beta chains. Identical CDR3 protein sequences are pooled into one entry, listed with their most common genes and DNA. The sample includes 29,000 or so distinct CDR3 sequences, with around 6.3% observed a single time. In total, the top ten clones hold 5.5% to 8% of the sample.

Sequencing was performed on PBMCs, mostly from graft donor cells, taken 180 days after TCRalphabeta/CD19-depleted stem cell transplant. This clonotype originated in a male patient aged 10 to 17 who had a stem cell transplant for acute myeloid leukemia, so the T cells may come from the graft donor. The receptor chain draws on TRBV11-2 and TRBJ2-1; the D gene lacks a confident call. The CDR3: CASTKNLGSQFF. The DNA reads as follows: TGTGCCAGCACCAAAAACTTGGGGTCCCAGTTCTTC.